This T cell receptor beta chain comes out of a study of T cell responses to AZD1222 COVID-19 vaccine. Study-wide context: Second doses at about 4 or about 12 weeks were pooled.

Note on this clone: Its antigen is not known.

V was trimmed by 0 bases and J by 1 base, leaving 10 bases between them. This CDR3 is 15 amino acids long. Germline-derived CDR1 and CDR2 are SGHRS and YFSETQ. Study conclusions and caveats: In the spike-specific TCR repertoire, nearly half reportedly target unmutated variant regions. Only 5 to 7 AZD1222 recipients tested seropositive at baseline.

The protocol was immunoSEQ multiplex PCR, while the TCRdb copy is restricted to in-frame clones and leaves out a portion. The repertoire holds 100,000 to 120,000 clones, with less than 95% as singletons. Source: peripheral blood, taken on day 0 of AZD1222 vaccination. This sequence was found in an adult in good health. This chain links TRBV5-1 with TRBJ2-5; unclear D gene. The CDR3 region is CASSLGQTGQETQYF. The CDR3 DNA sequence: TGCGCCAGCAGCTTGGGACAAACCGGCCAAGAGACCCAGTACTTC. Looking up the rest from reference TRBV5-1 and TRBJ2-5 gives the full variable domain: KAGVTQTPRYLIKTRGQQVTLSCSPISGHRSVSWYQQTPGQGLQFLFEYFSETQRNKGNFPGRFSGRQFSNSRSEMNVSTLELGDSALYLCASSLGQTGQETQYFGPGTRLLVL.